Listed below are T cell receptor beta chains from one sample, sequenced in a study of OX40 agonist ivuxolimab in advanced cancers. Sequencing was performed with immunoSEQ multiplex PCR; in TCRdb, only in-frame clones are kept and a portion is missing. The sample has roughly 35,000 clones; over 80% are singletons. The sample here was CD4+ or CD8+ T cells sorted from blood, taken in a trial of the OX40 agonist ivuxolimab. These receptors were taken from an adult with an advanced solid tumor such as melanoma, head and neck, liver or kidney cancer. CDR3s include the opening cysteine and the closing phenylalanine or tryptophan.

v_gene,CDR3aa
TRBV27,CASSLVGGNTEAFF
TRBV19,CASSAHVSGSKEQFF
TRBV10-3,CAITPRGGQGARNTGELFF
TRBV9,CASSVGSDTQYF
TRBV7-2,CASSLGDSYGYTF
TRBV4-1,CASSHLYSEAFF
TRBV12-2,CASRLEYTEAFF
TRBV7-7,CASSLGRGAYEQYF
TRBV9,CASSETDNRARKGYEQYF
TRBV6-5,CASSPQFIPYNEQFF
TRBV9,CASSVRGSLIETQYF
TRBV6-6,CASIVQGYTNEQFF
TRBV15,CATSRGDRTSYQETQYF
TRBV14,CASSQPFKDGTMNTEAFF
TRBV5-6,CASSFLGRGQETQYF
TRBV6-5,CASRGGVTEAFF
TRBV7-9,CASSPPTGGQHSYEQYF
TRBV13,CASSLTTGWNYNEQFF
TRBV28,CASSPRDRVVF
TRBV29-1,CSVGTEFSYEQYF
TRBV29-1,CSVEDPQGGVDEQYF
TRBV19,CASSIAGGPIEGEQYF
TRBV12-5,CASGLVGTSGNHNEQFF
TRBV27,CASSPRTASQETQYF
TRBV5-1,CASSLDFRNSNQPQHF
TRBV23-1,CASSLHHTQQSRANVLTF
TRBV29-1,CSHRGAVF
TRBV7-9,CASSRLAAYNEQFF
TRBV19,CASSPRLAGVDEQYF
TRBV21-1,CASRRGNTEAFF
TRBV11-3,CASSLTAGLAGAGELFF
TRBV7-6,CASSLERPGGRQETQYF
TRBV28,CASSLERGYTDTQYF
TRBV28,CASSLNGGEKLFF
TRBV5-6,CASSLAGQGYNEQFF
TRBV7-9,CASSSADSAYNEQFF
TRBV2,CASSEHQRNEQFF
TRBV6-5,CASRQGPSGGELFF
TRBV10-2,CATAEHYNEQFF
TRBV9,CASSVVGSATEAFF
TRBV13,CASSLGRNEQFF
TRBV2,CASSEVSEGSYEQYF
TRBV5-4,CASSLDIPQEQFF
TRBV2,CGSPPPTGGSTDTQYF
TRBV10-3,CAISEEGGTEAFF
TRBV5-4,CASSPYREAGELFF
TRBV29-1,CSVEASGRAGELFF